The following is a TCR beta chain sequence with its context. The CDR3 runs 15 residues. CDR1 is GTSNPN and CDR2 is SVGIG in the germline V gene (reference sequence). The V gene end was trimmed by 2 bases and the J gene end by 4 bases; junction bases not matched to a gene: 7. These data come from a study of blood T cell repertoires in COVID-19. Per the original methods: Amplified reference gene primers provided the basis for estimating nucleated cell counts. Sequencing used immunoSEQ multiplex PCR; TCRdb keeps in-frame clones, though not all of them. Clone size and the V and J calls come from that table; the DNA yielded D and trimming. The sample has 400,000 to 450,000 clones, 75% to 90% seen once.

The chain uses TRBV30 and TRBJ2-5; 10 bases are a match to TRBD2. Material: PBMCs or T cells enriched from blood (not recorded which). The receptor comes from a man in his thirties or forties who had recovered from COVID-19. CDR3 sequence reads: CAWSTILAGGETQYF. The CDR3 DNA is TGTGCCTGGAGTACGATTTTAGCGGGAGGAGAGACCCAGTACTTC.